A single sample is the source of the 29 T cell receptor beta chains below, sequenced in a study of OX40 agonist ivuxolimab in advanced cancers. The assay was immunoSEQ multiplex PCR, and TCRdb's table has in-frame clones only and misses some. The profile shows over 30,000 clones, approximately 78% of them singletons. The material sequenced was CD4+ or CD8+ T cells sorted from blood, taken in a trial of the OX40 agonist ivuxolimab. Receptor source: an adult with an advanced solid tumor such as melanoma, head and neck, liver or kidney cancer.

The chain joins TRBV28 to TRBJ2-2, with D tentatively TRBD1 (6 bases). CDR3 length: 19 amino acids. V lost 2 bases to trimming and J lost 0 bases, with 19 bases between them. Germline CDR1 is MDHEN and CDR2 is SYDVKM. In DNA, the CDR3 is TGTGCCAGCAGTTTAACCAGGGGAAAGAACTTCGCGAACACCGGGGAGCTGTTTTTT. Protein product: CASSLTRGKNFANTGELFF.

As to this clone: Just one base apart from a much larger clone, this may be a read error. Other DNA sequences of this sample code for an identical CDR3. CDR3 loop: CASSQEWRVSTEAFF. The CDR3 DNA reads as TGTGCCAGCAGTCAAGAATGGAGAGTATCCACTGAAGCTTTCTTT. The chain couples TRBV4-2 to TRBJ1-1; D is unclear. The CDR3 extends over 15 amino acids. Germline CDR1 is LGHNA and CDR2 is YNFKEQ.

The count of this clone is one. This chain connects TRBV6-4 to TRBJ2-6, with TRBD1 matching 7 bases. Unmatched junction bases numbered 5, after V lost 6 bases and J lost 0 bases. The CDR3 runs to 16 residues. Germline loops: CDR1 MRHNA, CDR2 SNTAGT. CDR3 region: CASSLTGNSGANVLTF. CDR3 DNA: TGTGCCAGCAGCCTGACAGGGAACTCTGGGGCCAACGTCCTGACTTTC.

The rearrangement links TRBV5-1 to TRBJ2-1, with TRBD2 matching 12 bases. Unmatched junction bases numbered 2, after V lost 4 bases and J lost 12 bases. The CDR3 contains 12 residues. The germline V gene has CDR1 SGHRS and CDR2 YFSETQ. Here the CDR3 reads CASSGGLAGQFF. CDR3 sequence (DNA): TGCGCCAGCAGCGGGGGACTAGCGGGGCAGTTCTTC.

The rearrangement uses TRBV30 and TRBJ1-5; D unclear. Trimming pared 0 bases from V and 7 bases from J, leaving 10 bases between. CDR1 GTSNPN and CDR2 SVGIG come from the germline V gene (reference sequence). The CDR3 is 13 amino acids. CDR3 region: CAWSVGREQPQHF. The CDR3 DNA follows: TGTGCCTGGAGTGTCGGTCGGGAGCAGCCCCAGCATTTT.

This clone occurred a few times. The CDR3 protein is CASRRQGGGNTIYF. In DNA, the CDR3 is TGTGCCAGCAGACGACAGGGAGGTGGAAACACCATATATTTT. The rearrangement joins TRBV7-9 to TRBJ1-3, with 7 bases fitting TRBD1. Losses at the gene ends were 6 bases for V and 3 bases for J; bases not matched to a gene: 5. CDR1 and CDR2 from the germline V gene are SEHNR and FQNEAQ (reference sequence). This CDR3 is 14 amino acids long.

This clone turned up a few times. The V gene is TRBV6-1, the J gene TRBJ2-5, with D hard to call. Germline V lookup: CDR1 MNHNS, CDR2 SASEGT. Trimming shortened V by 6 bases and J by 4 bases, and 6 bases separated the two germline ends. The CDR3 runs 11 residues. CDR3 amino acids: CASRDRETQYF. CDR3 in DNA: TGTGCCAGCAGGGACCGAGAGACCCAGTACTTC.

The chain combines TRBV2 with TRBJ1-5; D not certain. Germline assignment: CDR1 SNHLY and CDR2 FYNNEI. The CDR3 has 14 residues. Trimming took off 3 bases at V and 3 bases at J, with 9 bases between the two ends. The CDR3 DNA is TGTGCCAGCAGTGAGTCAGGACCCAATCAGCCCCAGCATTTT. Its protein is CASSESGPNQPQHF. The variable domain in full, with the rest retrieved from reference TRBV2 and TRBJ1-5, is EPEVTQTPSHQVTQMGQEVILRCVPISNHLYFYWYRQILGQKVEFLVSFYNNEISEKSEIFDDQFSVERPDGSNFTLKIRSTKLEDSAMYFCASSESGPNQPQHFGDGTRLSIL.

The chain couples TRBV18 to TRBJ1-5, with D hard to call. Germline-derived CDR1 and CDR2 are KGHSH and LQKENI. The V end lost 4 bases, the J end lost 8 bases, and 15 bases lay between the germline ends. The CDR3 has 14 amino acids. DNA for the CDR3: TGTGCCAGCTCACTGAGGGATGAGGTGAAGCCCCAGCATTTT. Translation: CASSLRDEVKPQHF.

This chain joins TRBV5-4 and TRBJ2-6, with D maybe TRBD1 (5 bases). The ends were cut back, 2 bases at V and 2 bases at J, with 8 bases in the middle. The CDR3 runs 15 residues. Germline CDR1 is SGHNT and CDR2 is YYREEE (reference sequence). CDR3 bases: TGTGCCAGCAGCTTCAGGGTTACTGGGGCCAACGTCCTGACTTTC. Amino acid sequence: CASSFRVTGANVLTF.

This chain connects TRBV7-3 to TRBJ2-3; D not resolved. Deletions cut 5 bases from V and 1 base from J, with 7 bases between. The CDR3 sequence is 13 residues long. Germline-derived CDR1 and CDR2 are SGHTA and FQGTGA. CDR3 residues: CASSLSRTDTQYF. DNA of the CDR3: TGTGCCAGCAGCCTTTCCCGCACAGATACGCAGTATTTT.

This rearrangement joins TRBV7-2 to TRBJ2-6; D call uncertain. The CDR3 totals 15 residues. Per the germline V gene, CDR1 is SGHTA and CDR2 is FQGNSA. V lost 5 bases and J 0 bases, leaving 8 bases between the germline ends. CDR3 sequence: CASSPRFSGANVLTF. CDR3 nucleotides: TGTGCCAGCAGCCCACGTTTCTCTGGGGCCAACGTCCTGACTTTC.

The chain combines TRBV9 with TRBJ2-3; TRBD2 aligns across 8 bases. V dropped 4 bases and J dropped 4; count of bases not matched to a gene: 8. There are 15 residues in the CDR3. Germline loops: CDR1 SGDLS, CDR2 YYNGEE. For the CDR3, the DNA is TGTGCCAGCAGCCATAGCGGGGCCCCCGCAGATACGCAGTATTTT. It translates to CASSHSGAPADTQYF.

V is TRBV7-8 and J is TRBJ2-5, with D possibly TRBD2 on 5 matching bases. V lost 7 bases, J lost 5 bases, and 17 bases lay in between. Per germline, CDR1 SGHVS and CDR2 FQNEAQ. CDR3 length: 14 residues. CDR3 sequence: CASTPISSRETQYF. The CDR3 coding sequence is TGTGCCAGCACCCCCATTTCTAGCCGGGAGACCCAGTACTTC.

This chain joins TRBV11-3 and TRBJ1-4; no definite D call. Germline CDR1 SGHNT, CDR2 YENEEA. The CDR3 spans 13 residues. V was clipped by 2 bases and J by 8 bases, with 9 bases between them. CDR3 sequence reads: CASSLQLGEKLFF. In DNA, the CDR3 is TGTGCCAGCAGCTTACAGCTCGGGGAAAAACTGTTTTTT.

This clone showed up just a few times. The rearrangement uses TRBV2 and TRBJ1-5; D is ambiguous. This CDR3 is built from 13 residues. Germline V gene data show CDR1 as SNHLY and CDR2 as FYNNEI. Trimming shortened V by 3 bases and J by 4 bases, and 7 bases separated the two germline ends. The CDR3 coding sequence is TGTGCCAGCAGTGATGGAGGGAATCAGCCCCAGCATTTT. Amino acid sequence: CASSDGGNQPQHF.

This clone was detected once. This chain uses TRBV5-4 with TRBJ1-2; D call uncertain. Trimming stripped 2 bases from V and 5 bases from J, with 16 bases between. This CDR3 contains 15 residues. Germline V gene lookup returns CDR1 SGHNT and CDR2 YYREEE (reference sequence). The CDR3 loop is CASSLGDLTLYGYTF. The CDR3 nucleotides read TGTGCCAGCAGCTTAGGAGATCTAACCTTGTATGGCTACACCTTC. The complete variable domain, with remaining parts taken from reference TRBV5-4 and TRBJ1-2, reads ETGVTQSPTHLIKTRGQQVTLRCSSQSGHNTVSWYQQALGQGPQFIFQYYREEENGRGNFPPRFSGLQFPNYSSELNVNALELDDSALYLCASSLGDLTLYGYTFGSGTRLTVV.

CDR3 nucleotide sequence: TGTGCCAGCCGAGACAGTATTAACTATGGCTACACCTTC. It specifies CASRDSINYGYTF. V and J are TRBV28 and TRBJ1-2; D possibly corresponds to TRBD1 (5 bases). Germline CDR1 MDHEN, CDR2 SYDVKM. Trimming left V 8 bases short and J 1 base short, with 11 bases between. The CDR3 contains 13 residues.

The rearrangement uses TRBV16 and TRBJ2-2; TRBD1 is a possible D gene (5 bases). Germline values: CDR1 KGHSY, CDR2 FQNENV. Trimming removed 0 bases from V and 3 bases from J, with 11 bases in between. CDR3 length equals 16 residues. In nucleotides, the CDR3 is TGTGCCAGCAGCCAATCTTGGCAGGGATACACCGGGGAGCTGTTTTTT. Translated: CASSQSWQGYTGELFF.

The chain has TRBV15 and TRBJ1-5, with TRBD1 as a possible D gene (5 bases). V lost 2 bases, J lost 4 bases, and 12 bases lay in between. The CDR3 has 15 amino acids. CDR1 and CDR2 (germline): LNHNV, YYDKDF (reference sequence). The CDR3 region has the DNA TGTGCCACCAGCAGATCTTCCCAGGGTAATCAGCCCCAGCATTTT. It specifies CATSRSSQGNQPQHF.

In its sample, this clone was seen once. V usage is TRBV5-6 and J usage is TRBJ2-5; 9 bases match TRBD1. Matching the DNA end better, TRBJ2-7 makes the J call doubtful. The germline V gene encodes CDR1 SGHDT and CDR2 YYEEEE. The CDR3 runs to 18 residues. For the CDR3, the DNA is TGTGCCAGCAGCTTGTGGAAGGCGGGACAGGGACACTCCTACGAGCAGTACTTC. Its protein product is CASSLWKAGQGHSYEQYF.

The V and J genes are TRBV10-2 and TRBJ2-1, with 10 bases lining up with TRBD2. V dropped 7 bases and J dropped 1; count of bases not matched to a gene: 10. CDR3 size: 17 residues. The germline V gene encodes CDR1 WSHSY and CDR2 SAAADI. The CDR3 spells CASMLAGAVFSYNEQFF. The DNA for the CDR3 is TGCGCCAGCATGCTAGCGGGAGCGGTATTTTCCTACAATGAGCAGTTCTTC.

The rearrangement uses TRBV25-1 and TRBJ2-1, with 7 bases fitting TRBD2. CDR1 MGHDK and CDR2 SYGVNS come from the germline V gene. The V segment lost 3 bases and the J segment 4 bases; nucleotides outside the gene matches: 9. The CDR3 consists of 16 residues. CDR3 DNA: TGTGCCAGCAGTGACCCCACCGGGGAGGGTTACAATGAGCAGTTCTTC. As protein: CASSDPTGEGYNEQFF.

This clone has a single count. The chain uses TRBV7-6 and TRBJ2-7, with a weak D call TRBD1 (6 bases). The CDR3 totals 13 residues. V gave up 5 bases and J gave up 1 base, with 9 bases separating them. Per germline, CDR1 SGHVS and CDR2 FNYEAQ. CDR3 protein: CASSVTGSYEQYF. Written as DNA, the CDR3 is TGTGCCAGCAGCGTGACAGGATCCTACGAGCAGTACTTC.

The genes are TRBV7-2 and TRBJ1-5; D not resolved. The length of the CDR3 is 13 residues. Looked up from germline, CDR1 is SGHTA and CDR2 is FQGNSA. The ends were cut back, 5 bases at V and 3 bases at J, with 8 bases in the middle. The CDR3: CASSLDHNQPQHF. The DNA for the CDR3 is TGTGCCAGCAGCCTGGACCACAATCAGCCCCAGCATTTT.

This clone was observed a handful of times. The V and J genes are TRBV6-4 and TRBJ1-1; D may be TRBD1 (6 bases). Per germline, CDR1 MRHNA and CDR2 SNTAGT. Trimming cost V 4 bases and J 3 bases, with 9 bases left between them. This CDR3 comprises 13 residues. The CDR3 reads CASSATGDTEAFF. For the CDR3, the DNA is TGTGCCAGCAGTGCGACAGGAGACACTGAAGCTTTCTTT.

The chain joins TRBV10-3 to TRBJ2-5; 7 positions agree with TRBD1. The ends lost 2 bases at V and 6 bases at J; junction bases unmatched: 12. The length of the CDR3 is 16 residues. In germline, CDR1 is ENHRY, CDR2 SYGVKD. Written as DNA, the CDR3 is TGTGCCATCAGTGAGGGAATAGGGGGCTCTTTACAGACCCAGTACTTC. Its protein is CAISEGIGGSLQTQYF.

The chain couples TRBV7-3 to TRBJ2-2; D uncertain. Deletions cut 5 bases from V and 0 bases from J, with 13 bases between. This CDR3 spans 16 amino acids. Germline V CDR1 and CDR2: SGHTA, FQGTGA. The CDR3 region has the DNA TGTGCCAGCAGCCCAACCTTGGCGGCGAACACCGGGGAGCTGTTTTTT. This codes for CASSPTLAANTGELFF.

This chain joins TRBV6-5 and TRBJ2-2, with D possibly being TRBD1 (6 bases). Trimming took 7 bases from V and 7 from J, leaving 19 bases between them. The V gene's germline CDR1 is MNHEY and CDR2 SVGAGI. The CDR3 runs 15 residues. The CDR3 protein is CASTRSGTPLGELFF. The CDR3, as DNA: TGTGCCAGCACCAGATCCGGGACACCTCTCGGGGAGCTGTTTTTT.